This T cell receptor (beta chain) came from a study of control samples from healthy donors and cancer patients. The protocol was immunoSEQ multiplex PCR, while the TCRdb copy is restricted to in-frame clones and leaves out a portion. The sample consists of 150,000 to 200,000 clones, 75% to 95% of them appearing once. The origin of this receptor is a woman between 35 and 50 years old in good health. The specimen sequenced was blood.

In DNA, the CDR3 is TGTGCCAGCAGCCCCGGACTAGCGGGGGGGTGGGTCACCGGGGAGCTGTTTTTT. Its translation: CASSPGLAGGWVTGELFF. The V call is TRBV3-1 (or the pseudogene TRBV3-2), the J call TRBJ2-2; 15 positions agree with TRBD2. With 4 bases clipped from V and 4 bases from J, the junction kept 7 bases outside the gene matches. Germline V CDR1 and CDR2: LGHDT, YNNKEL (reference sequence). CDR3 length equals 18 residues.